These T cell receptor beta chains were read from a single sample in a study of metastatic and nonmetastatic thyroid tumors. TCRdb re-clonotyped the PCR reads through MiXCR. The table has 35,000 to 50,000 clones, roughly 4% seen once; the top ten hold over 9%. Source material: blood. These receptors were collected from a female donor with papillary thyroid cancer or a benign thyroid nodule (not recorded which). Some clones in this sample may be carry-over from other donors' samples. The CDR3 runs from the conserved cysteine through the conserved F or W. A D gene is named only where the DNA matches it firmly. Part of the rows lack a size; the others show once, few, many or a class for expanded clones.

cdr3_nt | cdr3_aa | v_call | clone_size | j_call | d_call
TGTGCCAGCAGTGCCAGGGTGGCAGAGACCCAGTACTTC | CASSARVAETQYF | TRBV6-1 | medium-sized | TRBJ2-5 | NA
TGTGCCACCAGTGATATCTCTAGCGGGAGGGCCGCTCGGCAGTTCTTC | CATSDISSGRAARQFF | TRBV24-1 | NA | TRBJ2-1 | TRBD2
TGTGCCAGCAGCCCCAGCAGTGAAGCTTTCTTT | CASSPSSEAFF | TRBV9 | many | TRBJ1-1 | NA
TGCAGTGCTAGTGTCGAGGGGAGGAGTCCCCAGCATTTT | CSASVEGRSPQHF | TRBV20-1 | many | TRBJ1-5 | NA
TGTGCCATGGAAGAGACCCAGTACTTC | CAMEETQYF | TRBV25-1 | NA | TRBJ2-5 | NA
TGCAGTGCTCGTTCGGACAAGAACACTGAAGCTTTCTTT | CSARSDKNTEAFF | TRBV20-1 | many | TRBJ1-1 | NA
TGCAGTGCTAGACCGGACGGGAGGGTACTAGATACGCAGTATTTT | CSARPDGRVLDTQYF | TRBV20-1 | NA | TRBJ2-3 | TRBD2
TGTGCCAGCAGCGTAGCACCATACAATGAGCAGTTCTTC | CASSVAPYNEQFF | TRBV9 | many | TRBJ2-1 | NA
TGTGCCAGTAGTCCTGAGACAGGGATGTTGAACTATGGCTACACCTTC | CASSPETGMLNYGYTF | TRBV19 | many | TRBJ1-2 | TRBD1
TGCAGTGCTAGTAAAGTGACTAGCGGGAGTATTTACAATGAGCAGTTCTTC | CSASKVTSGSIYNEQFF | TRBV20-1 | few | TRBJ2-1 | TRBD2
TGCGCCAGCAGCCAAGAGAGGGCTTTATACAATGAGCAGTTCTTC | CASSQERALYNEQFF | TRBV4-1 | many | TRBJ2-1 | NA
TGTGCCAGCAGCCGAAGGCAGGCAGATACGCAGTATTTT | CASSRRQADTQYF | TRBV7-2 | many | TRBJ2-3 | NA
TGTGCCTGGAGTGTAGGCCGGACAGGGGGCGCGGGGACTGAAGCTTTCTTT | CAWSVGRTGGAGTEAFF | TRBV30 | NA | TRBJ1-1 | TRBD1
TGTGCCAGCAGTGAGGCGAGCGGGGGGTCCTACGAGCAGTACTTC | CASSEASGGSYEQYF | TRBV6-1 | few | TRBJ2-7 | TRBD2
TGTGCTAACAGCCTAGTCCGTGCCGGGGAGCTGTTTTTT | CANSLVRAGELFF | TRBV7-7 | NA | TRBJ2-2 | NA
TGTGCCAGCAGTGATTTAAACTCCTATAATTCACCCCTCCACTTT | CASSDLNSYNSPLHF | TRBV6-1 | NA | TRBJ1-6 | NA
TGTGCCAGCAGCAACTCAGGGGCCAATCAGCCCCAGCATTTT | CASSNSGANQPQHF | TRBV12-3/TRBV12-4 | many | TRBJ1-5 | NA
TGTGCCAGCAGTTTAACGGGAGGGGGCTACGAGCAGTACTTC | CASSLTGGGYEQYF | TRBV27 | many | TRBJ2-7 | TRBD2
TGTGCCAGCAGCTTCGGAGTGGGTTACGAGCAGTACTTC | CASSFGVGYEQYF | TRBV7-9 | NA | TRBJ2-7 | NA
TGTGCCACCAGTGATTGGGACCACAATGAGCAGTTCTTC | CATSDWDHNEQFF | TRBV24-1 | many | TRBJ2-1 | NA
TGTGCCAGCAGACTCCTGGGGTGGGGGGACAGGATAGGGACTGAAGCTTTCTTT | CASRLLGWGDRIGTEAFF | TRBV12-3/TRBV12-4 | few | TRBJ1-1 | TRBD1
TGTGCCAGCAGTTTACTAGCAAAGATCACCGGGGAGCTGTTTTTT | CASSLLAKITGELFF | TRBV27 | many | TRBJ2-2 | NA
TGTGCCAGCAGTGAAGGACAGGCCACAGATACGCAGTATTTT | CASSEGQATDTQYF | TRBV6-1 | many | TRBJ2-3 | NA